This T cell receptor (beta chain) was profiled in a study of OX40 agonist ivuxolimab in advanced cancers. At the level of the whole study: The costimulatory receptor OX40 (CD134) was targeted by ivuxolimab, a fully human IgG2 agonistic monoclonal antibody. Intravenous ivuxolimab was administered to patients every 2 weeks at six dose levels: 0.01, 0.1, 0.3, 1.5, 3 and 10 mg/kg. Among the approximately 50 dose-escalation patients, around 19 had hepatocellular carcinoma, around 15 melanoma, 9 renal cell carcinoma and 9 head and neck cancer. A male proportion of 82.7% and a mean age of about 60 years, ranging from about 20 to 79, were recorded for the dose-escalation cohort. Prior anti-PD-1, anti-PD-L1 or anti-CTLA-4 therapy was permitted, and 40% of dose-escalation patients had received checkpoint inhibitors. Three dose-escalation patients achieved partial responses, one with hepatocellular carcinoma and two with cutaneous melanoma. The purpose of peripheral TCRbeta sequencing was to test whether ivuxolimab changed TCR sequence diversity and led to clonal T-cell expansion. The paper describes the monotherapy dose-escalation part (N of about 50 patients) of the phase I trial of ivuxolimab.

Measured from the cysteine to the phenylalanine, the CDR3 is 15 residues long. CDR3 DNA is the only sequence kept; it has 45 bases, read in frame from the first base. As encoded in the germline V gene (reference sequence), CDR1 is LNHDA while CDR2 is SQIVND. V lost 1 base and J lost 7 bases, and the count of bases not matched to a germline gene is 8. On this clone: This receptor's antigen is unknown. No much larger clonotype is one base removed from it; base qualities were not supplied.

The investigation overall reported the following: Partial responders in the 0.1-3.0 mg/kg groups had among the lowest normalized peripheral clonal expansion, especially among CD8+ T cells. The antigen specificity of the peripheral T cells that underwent clonal expansion was not determined. At doses of 0.1 to 3.0 mg/kg, clonal expansion of both CD4+ and CD8+ blood T cells was observed from baseline to week 6. Low levels of normalized T-cell clonal expansion were also shown by some nonresponding patients. After ivuxolimab, more expanded clones were found on average in CD8+ T cells than in CD4+ T cells.

For sequencing of the TCRbeta CDR3 region, genomic DNA was extracted from the sorted cells. TCRbeta CDR3 regions were sequenced using the immunoSEQ Assay. The immuneACCESS repertoire file appears here via TCRdb, limited to in-frame rearrangements. These files lack a portion of the clones; in checked studies, under half of the deficit traces to unresolved V genes, and the cause of the others is not known. In all, the sample holds 100,000 to 120,000 clones, and roughly 90% of those were seen once. Around 0.61% of the sample lies in the top ten. Patients with autoimmune disease history or receiving systemic immunosuppression were excluded from the trial. In every dose cohort, peripheral blood was drawn for TCR sequencing at baseline, cycle 4 day 1, and cycle 7 day 1. Samples came from an open-label, multicenter, first-in-human phase I dose-escalation trial of ivuxolimab. Adults with locally advanced or metastatic head and neck squamous cell, hepatocellular, melanoma or renal cell carcinoma were enrolled in the trial. CD4+ and CD8+ T cells were sorted separately from peripheral blood before TCR sequencing.

Rearrangement joined TRBV19 to TRBJ2-5; TRBD2 aligns with 8 central bases. This specimen was CD4+ or CD8+ T cells sorted from blood, taken in a trial of the OX40 agonist ivuxolimab. The receptor was derived from an adult with an advanced solid tumor such as melanoma, head and neck, liver or kidney cancer. CDR3 protein: CASSIVPGGLGTQYF. The nucleotides read TGTGCCAGTAGTATAGTACCGGGGGGGTTAGGGACCCAGTACTTC. The reference TRBV19 and TRBJ2-5 proteins fill in what lies around the CDR3, so the full variable domain reads DGGITQSPKYLFRKEGQNVTLSCEQNLNHDAMYWYRQDPGQGLRLIYYSQIVNDFQKGDIAEGYSVSREKKESFPLTVTSAQKNPTAFYLCASSIVPGGLGTQYFGPGTRLLVL.